This T cell receptor beta chain was obtained from a study of blood T cells in healthy people across ages (dated by TCRdb to about 2015). Study-wide context: In model experiments, roughly one uniquely barcoded TCR beta cDNA molecule per two T cells was captured by template switching. Donors were grouped into four age groups: young (average approximately 16 years), middle-aged (approximately 41), aged (approximately 67) and long-lived (approximately 78). Age-related changes in TCR beta repertoire diversity were measured in the study by deep sequencing normalized with unique cDNA molecular identifiers. Donors of different ages were randomly distributed across sequencing lanes to avoid experimental bias. The study analyzed two additional independent replicas of 1 million unique cDNA reads from the same blood draw for two donors, one aged 18 to 29 and one aged 80 or older.

The CDR3 holds 17 amino acids from the cysteine to the phenylalanine. Just CDR3 DNA is preserved here, 51 bases in frame from base 1. Per the germline V gene, SQVTM is the CDR1 and ANQGSEA is the CDR2. For this chain, trimming is 5 bases at the V end and 4 bases at the J end, and the number of junction bases without a gene match is 14. The library relied on 5' RACE. Reads for this sample came from an Illumina HiSeq 2500. A second PCR of roughly 7 to 11 cycles was performed with a sample-barcoded 5' primer and a J-beta primer mix. A unique molecular identifier was introduced onto each TCR beta cDNA molecule by a template-switch 5' adaptor carrying 12 random nucleotides. At least 2.5 million CDR3-containing paired-end reads were obtained from each sample. First-strand cDNA synthesis was performed from all RNA using the Mint cDNA synthesis kit, with priming by a TRBC-specific oligonucleotide. All cDNA was treated with uracil-DNA glycosylase and then went through a first 18-cycle PCR with the universal primers M1SS and BC2_uni_R. In the authors' own workflow: Normalization of each sample was performed by random selection of 1 million high-quality reads, each carrying a distinct molecular identifier. Reads sharing molecular identifiers were discarded rather than binned into consensus sequences. CDR3 identification, clonotype clustering and error correction used MiTCR with a Q25 quality threshold and the strictest error-elimination algorithm. A nonparametric unseen species model with Euler transformation was used to estimate lower-bound total TCR beta diversity. In-frame beta chains were kept once TCRdb had trimmed the public reads at Q25 with fastp and called clones with MiXCR. Here each entry gathers all rows of one CDR3 protein and keeps the most common genes and DNA. The V and J calls reflect TCRdb's pipeline rather than the authors' work. Recorded for this sample are about a million distinct CDR3 sequences; 35% to 40% of them occurred a single time. The ten largest clones capture about 12% of the sample.

This clonotype appeared many times. No antigen is known for it. No much larger clone is present one base from it, and per-base qualities are unavailable. The paper's findings and limits, for the study overall: Since profiling was done on bulk unsorted PBMCs, naive and antigen-experienced compartments could not be conclusively compared. As age increased, observed TCR beta diversity per million T cells dropped in a roughly linear way, and a significant reduction was already evident by age 40. Because donor CMV infection status was unknown, age-related changes in expanded clonotypes were potentially confounded. Compared with the aged group, more naive CD4+ T cells, fewer expanded clones and increased TCR diversity were shown by the long-lived group, suggesting age selection. Observed TCR beta diversity correlated strongly with the percentage of naive T cells measured by flow cytometry. Estimates of total diversity from one million sequenced T cells were regarded as lower bounds and underestimates.

Donors were under 40 systemically healthy Caucasian individuals from Russia aged roughly 6 to 100 years. Each donor gave ten milliliters of peripheral blood, drawn into EDTA-treated Vacutainer tubes. PBMCs were isolated by Ficoll-Paque density-gradient centrifugation, with at least 6 million obtained per sample. Total RNA, at least 6 micrograms per sample, was extracted from PBMCs with Trizol reagent. For every donor, an aliquot of PBMCs went through flow cytometry to measure the percentages of naive CD45RAhigh/CD27high T cells. Rearrangement joined TRBV29-1 to TRBJ2-1, with TRBD1 identical over 10 junction bases. The receptor's source is a man in his late teens or twenties in good health. The source material was blood. The nucleotide sequence reads as follows: TGCAGCGTTTTGGTAGACAGGGGGCGATATCCATACAATGAGCAGTTCTTC. Its product reads: CSVLVDRGRYPYNEQFF.